Sequencing of this T cell receptor beta chain was carried out in a study of radiation and T cells in renal cell carcinoma. Described time point: baseline pretreatment blood. As for treatment: 15 Gy SBRT to primary tumor, nephrectomy 4 weeks later. Assay: immunoSEQ multiplex PCR; the TCRdb copy retains only in-frame clones and omits some. This table has about 130,000 clones, around nine tenths appearing once. Germline V gene data show CDR1 as SQVTM and CDR2 as ANQGSEA. The CDR3 runs to 12 residues. Deletions cut 3 bases from V and 5 bases from J, with 10 bases between. The TCR was taken from a woman in her 50s with renal cell carcinoma. V and J are TRBV29-1 and TRBJ1-1; possibly TRBD1 for D (5 bases). The sample consisted of blood, taken from a patient whose treatment included radiotherapy and nephrectomy. The CDR3 coding sequence is TGCAGCGTTGACAAGGGGAGTACTGAAGCTTTCTTT. Translated: CSVDKGSTEAFF. Full variable domain (missing parts from reference TRBV29-1 and TRBJ1-1): SAVISQKPSRDICQRGTSLTIQCQVDSQVTMMFWYRQQPGQSLTLIATANQGSEATYESGFVIDKFPISRPNLTFSTLTVSNMSPEDSSIYLCSVDKGSTEAFFGQGTRLTVV.